This T cell receptor (beta chain) was recorded in a study of identical twins. This clonotype was seen a handful of times. A universal primer site arose from template switching, and cDNA bore unique molecular identifiers. From the 5' RACE reads, TCRdb called clonotypes with MiXCR, one entry per CDR3 protein. The table includes approximately 220,000 distinct CDR3 sequences, approximately 8.3% detected once. This same sample was also taken into another study, of yellow fever vaccine responses in identical twins.

What was sequenced was memory (CD45RO+) T cells sorted from blood. The TCR comes from a woman younger than 35 in good health.

The DNA for the CDR3 is TGTGCCGCTGGTGGGAACACTGAAGCTTTCTTT. This encodes CAAGGNTEAFF. V and J are TRBV27 and TRBJ1-1; D gene uncertain. Germline-derived CDR1 and CDR2 are MNHEY and SMNVEV (reference sequence). The length of the CDR3 is 11 residues. Trimming stripped 11 bases from V and 1 base from J, with 8 bases between.